Listed here are 25 T cell receptor beta chains from one sample, sequenced in a study of blood T cell repertoires in COVID-19. The data were produced by immunoSEQ multiplex PCR, yet TCRdb's version contains in-frame clones alone and is incomplete. The table has approximately 200,000 clones, around nine tenths seen once. Sequenced sample: PBMCs or T cells enriched from blood (not recorded which). Every receptor here comes from a woman aged 25 to 39 who had been exposed to COVID-19.

The V call is TRBV7-9, the J call TRBJ1-4; TRBD1 matches at 7 bases. The CDR3 is made up of 15 amino acids. J lost 4 bases, V lost 4 bases, and 6 bases had no gene match. Germline V gene lookup returns CDR1 SEHNR and CDR2 FQNEAQ (reference sequence). The CDR3 DNA reads as TGTGCCAGCAGCTCTCAGACAGGGCTTAATGAAAAACTGTTTTTT. Its translation is CASSSQTGLNEKLFF.

The V and J genes are TRBV10-3 and TRBJ1-5; TRBD1 is a possible D gene (5 bases). Germline V gene lookup returns CDR1 ENHRY and CDR2 SYGVKD. The CDR3 spans 16 residues. Trimming removed 5 bases from V and 2 bases from J, with 16 bases in between. The CDR3 is CAISNKGQGRNQPQHF. Here the CDR3 DNA reads TGTGCCATCAGTAACAAAGGGCAGGGCCGCAATCAGCCCCAGCATTTT.

The chain joins TRBV5-1 to TRBJ1-3, with TRBD1 matching over 8 bases. The germline gives CDR1 SGHRS, CDR2 YFSETQ. J gave up 6 bases and V 0 bases, and 11 bases lay outside the gene matches. There are 17 residues in the CDR3. The CDR3: CASSLGTAGGIKNTIYF. Here the CDR3 DNA reads TGCGCCAGCAGCTTGGGCACGGCAGGGGGCATTAAAAACACCATATATTTT.

The chain combines TRBV7-9 with TRBJ1-1; the D gene is possibly TRBD1 (5 bases). V was pared by 0 bases and J by 10 bases, with 9 bases between. Germline V lookup: CDR1 SEHNR, CDR2 FQNEAQ (reference sequence). The CDR3 runs 12 residues. The CDR3 DNA follows: TGTGCCAGCAGCTTAGCAGGGGCGGTAGCTTTCTTT. It codes for CASSLAGAVAFF.

The chain recombines TRBV12-5 with TRBJ2-5; D gene ambiguous. Germline V gene lookup returns CDR1 LGHNT and CDR2 FRNRAP. V lost 0 bases and J 1 base, leaving 15 bases between the germline ends. The CDR3 runs 17 residues. The CDR3 sequence is CASGLVLRGERQETQYF. CDR3 sequence (DNA): TGTGCTAGTGGTTTGGTACTACGAGGAGAACGCCAAGAGACCCAGTACTTC. Looking up the rest from reference TRBV12-5 and TRBJ2-5 gives the full variable domain: DARVTQTPRHKVTEMGQEVTMRCQPILGHNTVFWYRQTMMQGLELLAYFRNRAPLDDSGMPKDRFSAEMPDATLATLKIQPSEPRDSAVYFCASGLVLRGERQETQYFGPGTRLLVL.

V usage is TRBV30 and J usage is TRBJ2-5; D is possibly TRBD2 (6 bases). The V gene's germline CDR1 is GTSNPN and CDR2 SVGIG (reference sequence). This CDR3 comprises 11 residues. Trimming took off 3 bases at V and 5 bases at J, with 7 bases between the two ends. CDR3 coding DNA: TGTGCCTGGAGGCTAGCGGAGACCCAGTACTTC. It yields the protein CAWRLAETQYF.

This chain joins TRBV2 and TRBJ2-7; the D gene is possibly TRBD1 (5 bases). Trimming left V 2 bases short and J 4 bases short, with 15 bases between. The germline CDR1 and CDR2 sequences are SNHLY and FYNNEI. The CDR3 runs to 15 residues. The CDR3 reads CASSEQSGLLYEQYF. CDR3 sequence (DNA): TGTGCCAGCAGTGAACAGTCAGGGTTATTGTACGAGCAGTACTTC.

This rearrangement joins TRBV3-1 (or the pseudogene TRBV3-2) to TRBJ1-1; D possibly corresponds to TRBD1 (6 bases). Germline V CDR1 and CDR2: LGHDT, YNNKEL (reference sequence). The length of the CDR3 is 16 residues. The ends were cut back, 0 bases at V and 6 bases at J, with 17 bases in the middle. CDR3 residues: CASSQDHRARGAEAFF. The CDR3, as DNA: TGTGCCAGCAGCCAAGACCACAGGGCCCGGGGGGCTGAAGCTTTCTTT.

J is TRBJ2-2 and V is TRBV10-2; TRBD1 matches at 8 bases. Germline V gene lookup returns CDR1 WSHSY and CDR2 SAAADI. The CDR3 loop spans 14 amino acids. V was clipped by 7 bases and J by 4 bases; unmatched bases: 5. The CDR3 DNA follows: TGCGCCAGCATCCTCGGGACAGGCACCGGGGAGCTGTTTTTT. As protein: CASILGTGTGELFF.

This chain connects TRBV29-1 to TRBJ1-1, with TRBD1 matching 9 bases. Germline CDR1 SQVTM, CDR2 ANQGSEA. This CDR3 is 14 amino acids long. V trimming: 3 bases; J trimming: 5 bases; junction bases outside the gene matches: 7. CDR3 bases: TGCAGCGTTGACACCGGCGGACAGGGGACTGAAGCTTTCTTT. Its protein product is CSVDTGGQGTEAFF.

The chain employs TRBV12-3 or TRBV12-4 and TRBJ2-7; D perhaps matches TRBD2 (6 bases). With 2 bases removed from V and 6 bases from J, the gap between germline ends came to 11 bases. The CDR3 has 13 amino acids. CDR3 loop: CASSLMQGGEQYF. DNA of the CDR3: TGTGCCAGCAGTTTAATGCAGGGAGGCGAGCAGTACTTC.

The chain links TRBV9 to TRBJ1-1; D perhaps matches TRBD1 (5 bases). The CDR3 contains 16 residues. Trimming left V 7 bases short and J 1 base short, with 20 bases between. Germline assignment: CDR1 SGDLS and CDR2 YYNGEE. CDR3 nucleotides: TGTGCCAGCTCACCCGGGAGGGGCGGCCCGAACACTGAAGCTTTCTTT. Encoded protein: CASSPGRGGPNTEAFF.

The chain combines TRBV7-2 with TRBJ1-5; possibly TRBD1 for D (6 bases). The germline V gene has CDR1 SGHTA and CDR2 FQGNSA. The CDR3 length is 13 residues. V was cut by 8 bases and J by 4 bases, with 12 bases left in between. CDR3 DNA: TGTGCCAGCTCGGGGGGGCAGAATCAGCCCCAGCATTTT. It encodes CASSGGQNQPQHF. Complete variable domain (other parts from reference TRBV7-2 and TRBJ1-5): GAGVSQSPSNKVTEKGKDVELRCDPISGHTALYWYRQSLGQGLEFLIYFQGNSAPDKSGLPSDRFSAERTGGSVSTLTIQRTQQEDSAVYLCASSGGQNQPQHFGDGTRLSIL.

The rearrangement uses TRBV28 and TRBJ1-2, with D tentatively TRBD1 (5 bases). The CDR3 contains 15 residues. Germline V gives CDR1 MDHEN, CDR2 SYDVKM. The germline V and J ends were trimmed by 3 bases and 3 bases, with 14 bases remaining between them. CDR3 nucleotides: TGTGCCAGCAGTTTCCAGGGAGGAACTCACTATGGCTACACCTTC. This encodes CASSFQGGTHYGYTF.

The chain combines TRBV4-1 with TRBJ1-1; 10 bases are shared with TRBD1. CDR1 MGHRA and CDR2 YSYEKL come from the germline V gene. Trimming took 4 bases from V and 4 from J; bases not matched to a gene: 9. CDR3 size: 16 residues. The CDR3 sequence is CASSRAGTGVPTEAFF. Here the CDR3 DNA reads TGCGCCAGCAGCCGAGCCGGGACAGGGGTTCCCACTGAAGCTTTCTTT.

V is TRBV19 and J is TRBJ1-5, with TRBD1 as a possible D gene (5 bases). V shed 1 base and J shed 4 bases, with 11 bases lying between them. The germline V gene has CDR1 LNHDA and CDR2 SQIVND (reference sequence). The CDR3 spans 15 residues. This CDR3 is CASSIAGGGNQPQHF. The CDR3 bases are TGTGCCAGTAGTATAGCCGGGGGGGGGAATCAGCCCCAGCATTTT.

V usage is TRBV30 and J usage is TRBJ1-2; D remains ambiguous. CDR1 is GTSNPN and CDR2 is SVGIG in the germline V gene (reference sequence). The V and J ends lost 2 bases and 5 bases respectively, with 6 bases between them. The CDR3 runs to 11 residues. The CDR3 reads CAWSKEYGYTF. CDR3 nucleotide sequence: TGTGCCTGGAGTAAAGAGTATGGCTACACCTTC.

The gene calls are TRBV6-2 or TRBV6-3 and TRBJ1-3, with D perhaps matching TRBD1 (5 bases). V dropped 0 bases and J dropped 4 bases, with 7 bases sitting between them. The CDR3 runs to 14 residues. CDR1 MNHEY and CDR2 SVGEGT come from the germline V gene. The CDR3 loop reads CASSYSGQGNTIYF. The DNA for the CDR3 is TGTGCCAGCAGTTACTCTGGACAAGGAAACACCATATATTTT.

The chain is built from TRBV24-1 and TRBJ2-3, with a tentative D call TRBD1 (5 bases). Germline CDR1 and CDR2: KGHDR and SFDVKD. The ends were cut back, 5 bases at V and 0 bases at J, with 11 bases in the middle. The CDR3 is made up of 15 amino acids. The CDR3 is CATSVQGHSTDTQYF. The CDR3 coding sequence is TGTGCCACCAGTGTGCAGGGCCATAGCACAGATACGCAGTATTTT.

The rearrangement uses TRBV12-3 or TRBV12-4 and TRBJ1-2, with D unresolved. V was pared by 4 bases and J by 3 bases, with 9 bases between. The length of the CDR3 is 13 residues. The CDR3 DNA is TGTGCCAGCAGTTATGAGGTGGACTATGGCTACACCTTC. Amino acids: CASSYEVDYGYTF.

This rearrangement joins TRBV18 to TRBJ1-2; D is unclear. V dropped 6 bases and J dropped 2 bases, with 13 bases sitting between them. Germline lookup yields CDR1 KGHSH and CDR2 LQKENI. This CDR3 has 14 residues. The CDR3 region is CASSLGLSNYGYTF. DNA of the CDR3: TGTGCCAGCTCCCTTGGACTGTCGAACTATGGCTACACCTTC.

J is TRBJ1-6 and V is TRBV9; 10 nucleotides line up with TRBD1. The V gene's germline CDR1 is SGDLS and CDR2 YYNGEE. There are 16 residues in the CDR3. V lost 3 bases and J lost 9; bases outside the gene matches: 9. The CDR3 protein is CASSARVTGGGSPLHF. The CDR3 region has the DNA TGTGCCAGCAGCGCCCGGGTGACAGGGGGCGGTTCACCCCTCCACTTT.

This chain connects TRBV2 to TRBJ1-5; 7 positions agree with TRBD1. The length of the CDR3 is 17 residues. Germline V gene data show CDR1 as SNHLY and CDR2 as FYNNEI. The ends lost 6 bases at V and 3 bases at J; junction bases unmatched: 14. The CDR3 here is CASSAVSLGTDNQPQHF. CDR3 nucleotide sequence: TGTGCCAGCAGCGCCGTAAGTCTCGGGACAGACAATCAGCCCCAGCATTTT.

This clone showed up just once. V usage is TRBV3-1 (or the pseudogene TRBV3-2) and J usage is TRBJ1-4; 7 bases agree with TRBD1. The CDR3 consists of 14 residues. V shed 1 base, J shed 8 bases, and the junction held 4 bases outside the gene matches. CDR1 and CDR2 (germline): LGHDT, YNNKEL (reference sequence). CDR3 region: CASSQGSGQEKLFF. The CDR3 DNA follows: TGTGCCAGCAGCCAAGGTTCGGGACAGGAAAAACTGTTTTTT.

The chain employs TRBV6-5 and TRBJ1-6, with 7 nucleotides matching TRBD1. Trimming cost V 6 bases and J 7 bases; bases outside gene matches: 6. Germline CDR1 reads MNHEY; CDR2 reads SVGAGI. This CDR3 is 14 amino acids long. CDR3 in DNA: TGTGCCAGCAGCAGGGGGGACAGCAATTCACCCCTCCACTTT. Its translation: CASSRGDSNSPLHF.